This T cell receptor beta chain was recovered during a study of early T cells in non-severe SARS-CoV-2 infection. This CDR3 spans 13 amino acids. CDR1 MDHEN and CDR2 SYDVKM come from the germline V gene. Trimming cost V 4 bases and J 7 bases; bases outside gene matches: 6. This clonotype was recorded many times. TCRdb reprocessed the 5' RACE reads with MiXCR, giving one entry per CDR3 protein. The table lists 30,000 to 40,000 distinct CDR3 sequences, roughly 7.1% of them singletons, with 10% to 15% in the top ten. The receptor's source is an adult who was a healthcare worker with PCR-confirmed SARS-CoV-2 infection or an uninfected control (not recorded which). The specimen was whole blood, collected at baseline. J is TRBJ2-7 and V is TRBV28, with 8 bases that match TRBD1. CDR3 residues: CASSSDWDREQYV. The CDR3 DNA reads as TGTGCCAGCAGTTCAGACTGGGACAGGGAGCAGTACGTC.